A single sample gave rise to the 5 T cell receptor beta chains below, sequenced in a study of blood T cell repertoires in COVID-19. Generated by immunoSEQ multiplex PCR, the TCRdb table keeps only in-frame clones and is missing some. In the table there are around 46,000 clones, 80% to 90% of which are singletons. Material: peripheral blood. Every receptor here comes from a woman at least 80 years old with COVID-19, enrolled during active disease.

The chain employs TRBV27 and TRBJ1-2; D is possibly TRBD1 (5 bases). V was clipped by 4 bases and J by 4 bases, with 10 bases between them. Germline V CDR1 and CDR2: MNHEY, SMNVEV (reference sequence). CDR3 size: 13 residues. DNA for the CDR3: TGTGCCAGCAGTTATAGGGGTGGCTATGGCTACACCTTC. Its protein is CASSYRGGYGYTF.

The chain uses TRBV6-2 or TRBV6-3 and TRBJ2-7; possible D gene TRBD2, 6 bases. The CDR3 totals 14 residues. The germline gives CDR1 MNHEY, CDR2 SVGEGT. V lost 2 bases, J lost 5 bases, and 13 bases lay in between. The CDR3 DNA reads as TGTGCCAGCAGTTACGAGGGACGGGGGAACGAGCAGTACTTC. Translation gives CASSYEGRGNEQYF.

The gene calls are TRBV19 and TRBJ2-4; 9 bases agree with TRBD2. CDR1 is LNHDA and CDR2 is SQIVND in the germline V gene (reference sequence). The length of the CDR3 is 16 residues. V was clipped by 2 bases and J by 5 bases; unmatched bases: 7. CDR3 protein: CASSIIAGVFENIQYF. CDR3 nucleotide sequence: TGTGCCAGTAGTATAATAGCGGGGGTATTCGAAAACATTCAGTACTTC. The full variable domain, in which reference TRBV19 and TRBJ2-4 provide the parts outside the CDR3, is DGGITQSPKYLFRKEGQNVTLSCEQNLNHDAMYWYRQDPGQGLRLIYYSQIVNDFQKGDIAEGYSVSREKKESFPLTVTSAQKNPTAFYLCASSIIAGVFENIQYFGAGTRLSVL.

The chain uses TRBV19 and TRBJ2-5, with D possibly TRBD2 on 5 matching bases. The germline gives CDR1 LNHDA, CDR2 SQIVND (reference sequence). CDR3 size: 16 residues. V shed 10 bases and J shed 4 bases, with 25 bases lying between them. CDR3 amino acids: CATCPVSSGGLETQYF. Here the CDR3 DNA reads TGTGCCACCTGCCCCGTTAGCTCTGGAGGTCTAGAGACCCAGTACTTC.

This clone was counted a few times. This chain joins TRBV3-1 (or the pseudogene TRBV3-2) and TRBJ1-6; 8 bases agree with TRBD1. This CDR3 has 17 residues. Germline CDR1 LGHDT, CDR2 YNNKEL (reference sequence). Germline trimming cut 1 base from V and 5 bases from J; bases unmatched to any gene: 7. The CDR3 spells CASSQARGPVDNSPLHF. The CDR3 region has the DNA TGTGCCAGCAGCCAAGCCAGGGGGCCTGTGGATAATTCACCCCTCCACTTT.